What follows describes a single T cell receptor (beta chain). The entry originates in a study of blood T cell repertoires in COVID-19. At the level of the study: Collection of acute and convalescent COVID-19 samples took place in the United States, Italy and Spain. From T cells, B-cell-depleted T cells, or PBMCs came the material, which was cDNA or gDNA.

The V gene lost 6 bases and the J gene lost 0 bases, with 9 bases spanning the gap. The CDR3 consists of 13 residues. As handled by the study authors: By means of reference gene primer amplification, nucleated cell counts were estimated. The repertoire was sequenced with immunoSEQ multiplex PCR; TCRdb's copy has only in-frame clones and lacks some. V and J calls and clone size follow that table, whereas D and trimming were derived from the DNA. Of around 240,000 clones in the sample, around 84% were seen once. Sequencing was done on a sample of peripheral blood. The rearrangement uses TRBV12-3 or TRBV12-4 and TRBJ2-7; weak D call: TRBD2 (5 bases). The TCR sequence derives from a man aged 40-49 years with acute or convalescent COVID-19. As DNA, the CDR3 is TGTGCCAGCAGGACCGACTACTCCTACGAGCAGTACTTC. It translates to CASRTDYSYEQYF.